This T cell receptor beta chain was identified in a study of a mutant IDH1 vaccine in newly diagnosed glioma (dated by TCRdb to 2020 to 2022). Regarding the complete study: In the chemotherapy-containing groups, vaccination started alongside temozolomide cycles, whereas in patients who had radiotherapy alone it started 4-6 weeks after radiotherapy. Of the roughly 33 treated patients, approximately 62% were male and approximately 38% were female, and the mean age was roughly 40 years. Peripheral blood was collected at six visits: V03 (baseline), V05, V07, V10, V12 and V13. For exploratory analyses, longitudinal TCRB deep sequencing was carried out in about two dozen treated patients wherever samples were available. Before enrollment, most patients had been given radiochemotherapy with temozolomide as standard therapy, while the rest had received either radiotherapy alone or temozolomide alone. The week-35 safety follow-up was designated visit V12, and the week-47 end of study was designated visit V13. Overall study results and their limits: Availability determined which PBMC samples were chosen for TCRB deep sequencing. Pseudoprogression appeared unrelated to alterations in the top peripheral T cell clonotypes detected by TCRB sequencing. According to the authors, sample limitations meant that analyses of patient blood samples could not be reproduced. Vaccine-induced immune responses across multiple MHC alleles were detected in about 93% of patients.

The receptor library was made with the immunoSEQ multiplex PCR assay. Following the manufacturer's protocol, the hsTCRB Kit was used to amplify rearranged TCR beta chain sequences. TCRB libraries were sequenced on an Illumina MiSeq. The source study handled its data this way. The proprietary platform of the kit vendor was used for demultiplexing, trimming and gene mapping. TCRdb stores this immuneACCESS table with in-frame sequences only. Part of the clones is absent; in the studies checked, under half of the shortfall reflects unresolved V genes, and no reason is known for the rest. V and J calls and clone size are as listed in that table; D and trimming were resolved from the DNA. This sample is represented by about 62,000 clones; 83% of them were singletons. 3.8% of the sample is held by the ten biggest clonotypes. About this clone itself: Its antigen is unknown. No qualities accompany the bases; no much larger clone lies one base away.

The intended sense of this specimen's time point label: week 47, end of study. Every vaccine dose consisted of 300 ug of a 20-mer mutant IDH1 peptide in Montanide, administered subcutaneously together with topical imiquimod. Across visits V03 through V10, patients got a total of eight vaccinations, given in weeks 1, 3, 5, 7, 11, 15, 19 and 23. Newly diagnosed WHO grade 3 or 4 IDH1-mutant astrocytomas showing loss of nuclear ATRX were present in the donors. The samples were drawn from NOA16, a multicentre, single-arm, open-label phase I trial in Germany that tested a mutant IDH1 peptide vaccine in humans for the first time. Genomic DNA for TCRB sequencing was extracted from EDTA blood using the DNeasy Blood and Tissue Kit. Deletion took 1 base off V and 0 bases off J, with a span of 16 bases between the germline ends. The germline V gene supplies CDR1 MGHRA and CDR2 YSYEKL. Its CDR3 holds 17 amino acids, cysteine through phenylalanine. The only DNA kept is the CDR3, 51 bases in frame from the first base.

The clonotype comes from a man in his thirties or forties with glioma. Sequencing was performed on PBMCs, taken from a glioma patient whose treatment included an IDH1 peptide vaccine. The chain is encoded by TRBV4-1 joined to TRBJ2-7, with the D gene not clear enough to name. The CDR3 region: CASSQGIGSPSSYEQYF. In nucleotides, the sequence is TGCGCCAGCAGCCAAGGGATAGGATCCCCAAGCTCCTACGAGCAGTACTTC.